Below, 8 T cell receptor beta chains from the same sample are listed, as sequenced in a study of T cells expressing NK-cell markers. TCRdb re-called the 5' RACE reads and gives one entry per CDR3 protein, without DNA. This table lists about 410,000 distinct CDR3 sequences. The sequenced sample was blood T cells: a sorted CD56 or NKG2C T cell subset, CD4+ or CD8+ T cells, or bulk PBMC T cells (not recorded which). Receptors originate from a woman between 50 and 59 years old in good health.

The chain uses TRBV19 and TRBJ2-2; TCRdb selects TRBD2, and the lack of DNA leaves this call unchecked. CDR1 is LNHDA, CDR2 SQIVND, per germline (reference sequence). The CDR3 runs 15 residues. The CDR3 region is CASTGTSGTTGELFF.

V is TRBV10-3 and J is TRBJ2-3; TCRdb designates TRBD2, a call that cannot be tested without DNA. The germline V gene has CDR1 ENHRY and CDR2 SYGVKD. This CDR3 contains 13 residues. The CDR3 reads CAIGLAGADTQYF.

The chain is built from TRBV24-1 and TRBJ2-1; TCRdb calls TRBD2, which cannot be checked without DNA. The germline V gene has CDR1 KGHDR and CDR2 SFDVKD. The CDR3 contains 15 residues. The CDR3 sequence is CATGLPGSSYNEQFF.

V usage is TRBV2 and J usage is TRBJ2-4; with no DNA, the TCRdb D assignment of TRBD2 cannot be verified. The CDR3 contains 14 residues. Germline CDR1 SNHLY, CDR2 FYNNEI. CDR3 region: CASTGGDAKNIQYF.

The chain has TRBV20-1 and TRBJ2-3. CDR3 length: 17 residues. The V gene's germline CDR1 is DFQATT and CDR2 SNEGSKA (reference sequence). The CDR3 loop reads CSARDLWVMNDRDTQYF.

Here the CDR3 reads CASSLGALAGLQETQYF. The chain uses TRBV12-3 or TRBV12-4 and TRBJ2-5; there is no DNA to check the TCRdb D call of TRBD2. The CDR3 is made up of 17 amino acids.

V and J are TRBV24-1 and TRBJ2-2; without DNA, the TCRdb call of TRBD1 cannot be checked. This CDR3 has 14 residues. CDR1 is KGHDR, CDR2 SFDVKD, per germline. The CDR3 loop reads CATKKGAGTGELFF.

The J gene is TRBJ2-3, the V gene TRBV5-1; TCRdb lists TRBD1, though no DNA is available to test this call. Germline CDR1 is SGHRS and CDR2 is YFSETQ. This CDR3 comprises 15 residues. The CDR3 reads CASSFSGTDTDTQYF.